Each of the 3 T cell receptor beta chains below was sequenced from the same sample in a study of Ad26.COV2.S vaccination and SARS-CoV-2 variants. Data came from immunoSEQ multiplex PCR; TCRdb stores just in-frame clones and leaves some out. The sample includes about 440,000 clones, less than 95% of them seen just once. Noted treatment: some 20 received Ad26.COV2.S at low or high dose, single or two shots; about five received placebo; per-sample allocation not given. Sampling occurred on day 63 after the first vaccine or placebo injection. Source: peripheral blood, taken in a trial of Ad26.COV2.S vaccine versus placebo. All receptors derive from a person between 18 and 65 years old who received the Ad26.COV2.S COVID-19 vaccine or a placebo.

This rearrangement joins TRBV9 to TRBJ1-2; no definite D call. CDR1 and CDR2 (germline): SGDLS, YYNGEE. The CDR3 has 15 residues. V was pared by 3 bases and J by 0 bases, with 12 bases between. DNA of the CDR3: TGTGCCAGCAGCGGCCCGGGCCGAGCTAACTATGGCTACACCTTC. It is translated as CASSGPGRANYGYTF.

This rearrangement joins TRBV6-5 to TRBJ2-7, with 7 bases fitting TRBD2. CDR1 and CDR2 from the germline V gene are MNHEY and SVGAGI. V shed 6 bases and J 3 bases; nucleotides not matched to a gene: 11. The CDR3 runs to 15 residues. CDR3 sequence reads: CASRGGGGPDYEQYF. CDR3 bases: TGTGCCAGCAGAGGTGGGGGGGGTCCCGACTACGAGCAGTACTTC.

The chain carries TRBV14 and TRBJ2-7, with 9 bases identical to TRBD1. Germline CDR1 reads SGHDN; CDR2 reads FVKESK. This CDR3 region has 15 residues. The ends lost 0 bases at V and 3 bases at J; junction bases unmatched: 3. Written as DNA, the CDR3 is TGTGCCAGCAGCCAAGAGGGACAGGGTTACTACGAGCAGTACTTC. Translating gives CASSQEGQGYYEQYF.